These 23 T cell receptor beta chains share one sample of origin, sequenced in a study of cytomegalovirus exposure and HLA in healthy donors. Here immunoSEQ multiplex PCR was the method, and the copy in TCRdb shows in-frame clones only, minus some. The data show 150,000 to 200,000 clones, around 85% seen once. Specimen: PBMCs. The receptors were gathered from a man aged 25 to 45 in good health and CMV-seropositive.

The chain recombines TRBV5-1 with TRBJ2-7, with 8 bases aligning to TRBD2. V trimming: 0 bases; J trimming: 6 bases; junction bases outside the gene matches: 5. CDR1 is SGHRS and CDR2 is YFSETQ in the germline V gene. The CDR3 runs 14 residues. CDR3 loop: CASSLGSGAGEQYF. CDR3 coding DNA: TGCGCCAGCAGCTTGGGTAGCGGGGCTGGCGAGCAGTACTTC.

This clone appeared a few times. The chain carries TRBV7-9 and TRBJ2-7; TRBD2 aligns across 9 bases. V dropped 5 bases and J dropped 3; count of bases not matched to a gene: 8. CDR3 size: 15 residues. Looked up from germline, CDR1 is SEHNR and CDR2 is FQNEAQ (reference sequence). The CDR3, as DNA: TGTGCCAGCAGCGGGGCTAGCGGGACTATCTACGAGCAGTACTTC. Its protein product is CASSGASGTIYEQYF.

This clone was seen once. The rearrangement links TRBV7-6 to TRBJ2-7, with 12 nucleotides matching TRBD2. Germline V gene sequence: CDR1 SGHVS, CDR2 FNYEAQ. With 5 bases clipped from V and 5 bases from J, the junction kept 7 bases outside the gene matches. The CDR3 length is 15 residues. CDR3 protein: CASSRGLAGRNEQYF. CDR3 coding DNA: TGTGCCAGCAGCCGGGGACTAGCGGGTCGCAACGAGCAGTACTTC. Combining the CDR3 with reference TRBV7-6 and TRBJ2-7 gives the whole variable domain GAGVSQSPRYKVTKRGQDVALRCDPISGHVSLYWYRQALGQGPEFLTYFNYEAQQDKSGLPNDRFSAERPEGSISTLTIQRTEQRDSAMYRCASSRGLAGRNEQYFGPGTRLTVT.

The V call is TRBV6-5, the J call TRBJ2-5; a weak D match, TRBD2 (6 bases). CDR1 and CDR2 from the germline V gene are MNHEY and SVGAGI. Trimming pared 0 bases from V and 5 bases from J, leaving 10 bases between. The CDR3 sequence is 14 residues long. CDR3 in amino acids: CASSYSNGGETQYF. The DNA of the CDR3 is TGTGCCAGCAGTTACTCGAATGGGGGGGAGACCCAGTACTTC.

The chain is built from TRBV15 and TRBJ2-7; TRBD2 aligns across 7 bases. Losses at the gene ends were 1 base for V and 5 bases for J; bases not matched to a gene: 14. This CDR3 is 17 amino acids long. Germline lookup yields CDR1 LNHNV and CDR2 YYDKDF (reference sequence). The CDR3 is CATSRAGGRGWGDEQYF. CDR3 in DNA: TGTGCCACCAGCAGAGCCGGGGGGAGGGGTTGGGGCGACGAGCAGTACTTC.

This clone appeared a single time. The chain couples TRBV7-6 to TRBJ2-1, with TRBD2 as a possible D gene (5 bases). The germline V gene has CDR1 SGHVS and CDR2 FNYEAQ. The length of the CDR3 is 13 residues. The CDR3 DNA reads TGTGCTGCCCGGGGTAGCTCCTACAATGAGCAGTTCTTC. Residues: CAARGSSYNEQFF.

The rearrangement uses TRBV27 and TRBJ1-5, with D tentatively TRBD1 (6 bases). Trimming left V 6 bases short and J 7 bases short, with 10 bases between. The CDR3 consists of 12 residues. CDR1 is MNHEY, CDR2 SMNVEV, per germline (reference sequence). The CDR3 here is CASRTGNQPQHF. In DNA form, the CDR3 reads TGTGCCAGCAGGACAGGTAACCAGCCCCAGCATTTT.

CDR3 nucleotides: TGCGCCAGCAGTGATAAGGAACCGGGACACTGGAACACTGAAGCTTTCTTT. It codes for CASSDKEPGHWNTEAFF. The genes are TRBV10-1 and TRBJ1-1; a weak D match, TRBD1 (6 bases). V was pared by 3 bases and J by 1 base, with 18 bases between. Germline-derived CDR1 and CDR2 are WNHNN and SYGVQD (reference sequence). The CDR3 covers 17 residues.

This chain connects TRBV4-3 to TRBJ2-5, with a weak D call TRBD2 (5 bases). The V end was cut by 1 base, the J end by 9 bases, with 15 bases between. The V gene's germline CDR1 is LGHNA and CDR2 YSLEER. This CDR3 contains 14 residues. The CDR3 region is CASSQVRLAVAQYF. CDR3 in DNA: TGCGCCAGCAGCCAAGTGCGGCTAGCCGTGGCCCAGTACTTC.

This chain connects TRBV5-1 to TRBJ2-7; TRBD2 agrees at 9 bases. V lost 3 bases, J lost 1 base, and 2 bases stayed unmatched. This CDR3 is 14 amino acids long. CDR1 is SGHRS, CDR2 YFSETQ, per germline. The CDR3 region is CASSSSGGSYEQYF. CDR3 DNA sequence: TGCGCCAGCAGCTCCAGCGGGGGGTCCTACGAGCAGTACTTC.

The chain carries TRBV5-6 and TRBJ1-5; tentative D call: TRBD1 (5 bases). This CDR3 region has 14 residues. Per germline, CDR1 SGHDT and CDR2 YYEEEE. V dropped 4 bases and J dropped 3 bases, with 11 bases sitting between them. CDR3 bases: TGTGCCAGCAGCATAGACAGCCACAATCAGCCCCAGCATTTT. Its protein is CASSIDSHNQPQHF. Full variable domain (missing parts from reference TRBV5-6 and TRBJ1-5): DAGVTQSPTHLIKTRGQQVTLRCSPKSGHDTVSWYQQALGQGPQFIFQYYEEEERQRGNFPDRFSGHQFPNYSSELNVNALLLGDSALYLCASSIDSHNQPQHFGDGTRLSIL.

The J gene is TRBJ1-4, the V gene TRBV7-9; a weak D match, TRBD1 (6 bases). The CDR3 contains 16 residues. Trimming left V 0 bases short and J 0 bases short, with 8 bases between. Germline V gives CDR1 SEHNR, CDR2 FQNEAQ (reference sequence). CDR3 residues: CASSLARQATNEKLFF. The CDR3 DNA reads TGTGCCAGCAGCTTAGCGCGACAGGCAACTAATGAAAAACTGTTTTTT.

The chain recombines TRBV7-8 with TRBJ2-1; the D gene is possibly TRBD2 (6 bases). The CDR3 length is 16 residues. Trimming shortened V by 5 bases and J by 0 bases, and 14 bases separated the two germline ends. The germline V gene has CDR1 SGHVS and CDR2 FQNEAQ. The CDR3: CASSPGLPSSYNEQFF. The CDR3 DNA reads TGTGCCAGCAGCCCGGGACTCCCCAGCTCCTACAATGAGCAGTTCTTC.

The rearrangement uses TRBV7-3 and TRBJ1-5; possible D gene TRBD1, 6 bases. This CDR3 contains 14 residues. V shed 5 bases and J shed 6 bases, with 14 bases lying between them. Germline CDR1 and CDR2: SGHTA and FQGTGA. CDR3 in DNA: TGTGCCAGCAGCCCAACAGGGTCCGGTCAGCCCCAGCATTTT. Protein: CASSPTGSGQPQHF.

This sequence joins TRBV6-6 and TRBJ2-3; TRBD2 matches 9 bases. V was pared by 10 bases and J by 8 bases, with 13 bases of the junction left unmatched. This CDR3 has 14 amino acids. Germline V gene data show CDR1 as MNHNY and CDR2 as SVGAGI (reference sequence). This chain's CDR3 is CATLWVAGEFTQYF. Here the CDR3 DNA reads TGTGCCACCCTGTGGGTAGCGGGGGAGTTTACGCAGTATTTT.

V and J are TRBV11-2 and TRBJ2-7; weak D call: TRBD2 (5 bases). Trimming pared 5 bases from V and 6 bases from J, leaving 17 bases between. The germline gives CDR1 SGHAT, CDR2 FQNNGV. The CDR3 has 14 residues. The CDR3 sequence is CASSSLEGRGEQYF. The CDR3 DNA sequence: TGTGCCAGCAGCAGCTTAGAGGGCCGTGGCGAGCAGTACTTC. The whole variable domain, remainder taken from reference TRBV11-2 and TRBJ2-7, is EAGVAQSPRYKIIEKRQSVAFWCNPISGHATLYWYQQILGQGPKLLIQFQNNGVVDDSQLPKDRFSAERLKGVDSTLKIQPAKLEDSAVYLCASSSLEGRGEQYFGPGTRLTVT.

This clone occurred many times. The V call is TRBV5-1, the J call TRBJ2-6; tentatively, D is TRBD2 (5 bases). The CDR3 totals 16 residues. From germline, CDR1 is SGHRS and CDR2 YFSETQ. The V and J ends lost 0 bases and 0 bases respectively, with 7 bases between them. CDR3 in amino acids: CASSLVGSSGANVLTF. In nucleotides, the CDR3 is TGCGCCAGCAGCTTGGTGGGGAGCTCTGGGGCCAACGTCCTGACTTTC.

The genes are TRBV7-2 and TRBJ2-1, with 11 bases matching TRBD2. V lost 4 bases, J lost 12 bases, and 8 bases stayed unmatched. The CDR3 totals 14 residues. Looked up from germline, CDR1 is SGHTA and CDR2 is FQGNSA. The CDR3 spells CASSSAGLAGMQFF. The CDR3, as DNA: TGTGCCAGCAGCTCCGCTGGACTAGCGGGTATGCAGTTCTTC.

The J gene is TRBJ2-2, the V gene TRBV10-2; tentatively, D is TRBD2 (5 bases). Germline CDR1 and CDR2: WSHSY and SAAADI. The CDR3 runs to 15 residues. V dropped 0 bases and J dropped 9 bases, with 14 bases sitting between them. The chain's CDR3 is CASSESVGVRRELFF. The DNA for the CDR3 is TGCGCCAGCAGTGAGTCGGTCGGGGTCAGGCGGGAGCTGTTTTTT.

There are a few counts of this clone. Other DNA sequences in the same sample also yield this CDR3. The chain employs TRBV9 and TRBJ2-5, with 9 bases that match TRBD2. Germline V gene sequence: CDR1 SGDLS, CDR2 YYNGEE. This CDR3 has 16 amino acids. Trimming at V came to 0 bases and at J to 5 bases, leaving 8 bases not matched to a gene. CDR3 DNA: TGTGCCAGCAGCGTAGACTCGCGGGGGGGCCGGGAGACCCAGTACTTC. It translates to CASSVDSRGGRETQYF.

V is TRBV30 and J is TRBJ2-2, with D tentatively TRBD2 (6 bases). Germline V gene data show CDR1 as GTSNPN and CDR2 as SVGIG (reference sequence). CDR3 length equals 16 residues. The germline V and J ends were trimmed by 1 base and 2 bases, with 14 bases remaining between them. The DNA for the CDR3 is TGTGCCTGGAGTGCCCTCTTGGGGACTAACACCGGGGAGCTGTTTTTT. Translating it yields CAWSALLGTNTGELFF.

The V gene is TRBV7-2, the J gene TRBJ2-1, with unresolved D. Trimming took off 3 bases at V and 6 bases at J, with 12 bases between the two ends. Germline values: CDR1 SGHTA, CDR2 FQGNSA. The CDR3 runs 14 residues. Here the CDR3 DNA reads TGTGCCAGCAGCTTGACAATTCATAGCAATGAGCAGTTCTTC. Translated, it gives CASSLTIHSNEQFF. Looking up the rest from reference TRBV7-2 and TRBJ2-1 gives the full variable domain: GAGVSQSPSNKVTEKGKDVELRCDPISGHTALYWYRQSLGQGLEFLIYFQGNSAPDKSGLPSDRFSAERTGGSVSTLTIQRTQQEDSAVYLCASSLTIHSNEQFFGPGTRLTVL.

This clone was counted only a few times. The V call is TRBV4-1, the J call TRBJ2-5; D remains unclear. Per the germline V gene, CDR1 is MGHRA and CDR2 is YSYEKL. Trimming shortened V by 0 bases and J by 1 base, and 15 bases separated the two germline ends. The CDR3 loop spans 17 amino acids. CDR3 residues: CASSQDEAAATQETQYF. As DNA, the CDR3 is TGCGCCAGCAGCCAAGATGAGGCAGCTGCAACCCAAGAGACCCAGTACTTC.